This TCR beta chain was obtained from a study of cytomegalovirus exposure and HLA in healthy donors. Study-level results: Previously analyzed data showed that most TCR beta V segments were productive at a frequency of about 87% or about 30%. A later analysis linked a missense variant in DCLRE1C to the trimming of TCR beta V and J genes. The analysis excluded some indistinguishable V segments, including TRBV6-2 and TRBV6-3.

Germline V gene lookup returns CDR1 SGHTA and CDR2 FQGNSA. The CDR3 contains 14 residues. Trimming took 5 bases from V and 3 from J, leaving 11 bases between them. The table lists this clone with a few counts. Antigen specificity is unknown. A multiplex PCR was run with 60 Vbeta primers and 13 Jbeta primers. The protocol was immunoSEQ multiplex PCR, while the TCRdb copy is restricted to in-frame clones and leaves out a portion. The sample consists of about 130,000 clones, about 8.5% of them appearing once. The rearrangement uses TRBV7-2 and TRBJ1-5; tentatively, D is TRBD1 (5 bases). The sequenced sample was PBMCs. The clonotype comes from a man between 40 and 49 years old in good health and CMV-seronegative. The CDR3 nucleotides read TGTGCCAGCAGCCCATCTGGGGCCAATCAGCCCCAGCATTTT. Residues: CASSPSGANQPQHF. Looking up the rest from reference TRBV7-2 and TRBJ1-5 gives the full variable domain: GAGVSQSPSNKVTEKGKDVELRCDPISGHTALYWYRQSLGQGLEFLIYFQGNSAPDKSGLPSDRFSAERTGGSVSTLTIQRTQQEDSAVYLCASSPSGANQPQHFGDGTRLSIL.